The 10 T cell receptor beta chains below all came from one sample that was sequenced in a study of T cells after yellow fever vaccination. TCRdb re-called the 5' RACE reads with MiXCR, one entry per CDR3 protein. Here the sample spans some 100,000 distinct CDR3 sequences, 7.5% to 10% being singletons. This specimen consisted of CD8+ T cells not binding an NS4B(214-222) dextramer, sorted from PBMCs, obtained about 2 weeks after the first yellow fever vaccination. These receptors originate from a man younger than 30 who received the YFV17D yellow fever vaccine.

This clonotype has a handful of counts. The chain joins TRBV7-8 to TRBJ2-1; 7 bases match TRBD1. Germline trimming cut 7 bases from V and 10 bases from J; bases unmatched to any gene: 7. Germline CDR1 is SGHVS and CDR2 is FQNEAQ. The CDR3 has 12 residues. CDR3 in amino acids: CASTQLGGEQFF. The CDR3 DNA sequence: TGTGCCAGCACCCAACTAGGGGGCGAGCAGTTCTTC. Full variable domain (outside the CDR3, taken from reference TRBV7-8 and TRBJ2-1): GAGVSQSPRYKVAKRGQDVALRCDPISGHVSLFWYQQALGQGPEFLTYFQNEAQLDKSGLPSDRFFAERPEGSVSTLKIQRTQQEDSAVYLCASTQLGGEQFFGPGTRLTVL.

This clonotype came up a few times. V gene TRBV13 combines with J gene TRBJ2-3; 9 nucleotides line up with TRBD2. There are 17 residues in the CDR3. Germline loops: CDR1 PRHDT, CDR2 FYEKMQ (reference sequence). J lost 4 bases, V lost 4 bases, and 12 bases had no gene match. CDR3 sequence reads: CASSSQLAAGGADTQYF. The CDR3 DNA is TGTGCCAGCAGCTCCCAACTAGCAGCGGGGGGAGCAGATACGCAGTATTTT. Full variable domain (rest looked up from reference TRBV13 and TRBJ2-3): AAGVIQSPRHLIKEKRETATLKCYPIPRHDTVYWYQQGPGQDPQFLISFYEKMQSDKGSIPDRFSAQQFSDYHSELNMSSLELGDSALYFCASSSQLAAGGADTQYFGPGTRLTVL.

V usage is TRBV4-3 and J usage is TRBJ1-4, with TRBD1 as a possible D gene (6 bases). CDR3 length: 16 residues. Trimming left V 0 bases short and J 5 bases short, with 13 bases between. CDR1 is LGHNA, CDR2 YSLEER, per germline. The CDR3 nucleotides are TGCGCCAGCAGCCAAGATGGTTCAGGGGCAAATGAAAAACTGTTTTTT. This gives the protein CASSQDGSGANEKLFF.

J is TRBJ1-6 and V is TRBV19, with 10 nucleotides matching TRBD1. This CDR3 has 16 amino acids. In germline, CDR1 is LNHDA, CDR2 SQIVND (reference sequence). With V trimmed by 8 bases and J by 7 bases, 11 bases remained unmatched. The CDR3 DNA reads TGTGCCAGTTCTTACCACCTGACAGGGGGCAATTCACCCCTCCACTTT. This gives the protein CASSYHLTGGNSPLHF.

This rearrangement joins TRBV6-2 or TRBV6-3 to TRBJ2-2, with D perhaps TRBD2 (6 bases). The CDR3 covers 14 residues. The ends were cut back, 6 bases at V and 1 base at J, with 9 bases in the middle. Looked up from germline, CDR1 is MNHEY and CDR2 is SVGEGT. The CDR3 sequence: CASRGGMNTGELFF. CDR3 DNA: TGTGCCAGCAGGGGGGGTATGAACACCGGGGAGCTGTTTTTT.

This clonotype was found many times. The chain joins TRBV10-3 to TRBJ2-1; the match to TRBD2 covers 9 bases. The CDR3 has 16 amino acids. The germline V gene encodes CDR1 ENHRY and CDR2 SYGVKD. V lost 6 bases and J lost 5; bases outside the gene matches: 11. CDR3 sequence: CAIRVGGLAQHNEQFF. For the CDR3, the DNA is TGTGCCATCAGGGTTGGGGGACTAGCCCAGCACAATGAGCAGTTCTTC.

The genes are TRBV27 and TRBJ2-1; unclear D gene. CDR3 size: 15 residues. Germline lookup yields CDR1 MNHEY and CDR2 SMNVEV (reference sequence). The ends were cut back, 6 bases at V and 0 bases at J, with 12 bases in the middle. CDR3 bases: TGTGCCAGCAGCTCTCCATCTTACTCCTACAATGAGCAGTTCTTC. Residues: CASSSPSYSYNEQFF.

CDR3 amino acids: CASSLGTGGLEQYF. DNA for the CDR3: TGTGCCAGCAGCTTAGGGACAGGGGGCCTCGAGCAGTACTTC. The chain combines TRBV5-5 with TRBJ2-7; 12 bases align to TRBD1. The V segment lost 2 bases and the J segment 6 bases; nucleotides outside the gene matches: 3. CDR3 length equals 14 residues. Germline V lookup: CDR1 SGHKS, CDR2 YYEKEE (reference sequence). Full variable domain (rest looked up from reference TRBV5-5 and TRBJ2-7): DAGVTQSPTHLIKTRGQQVTLRCSPISGHKSVSWYQQVLGQGPQFIFQYYEKEERGRGNFPDRFSARQFPNYSSELNVNALLLGDSALYLCASSLGTGGLEQYFGPGTRLTVT.

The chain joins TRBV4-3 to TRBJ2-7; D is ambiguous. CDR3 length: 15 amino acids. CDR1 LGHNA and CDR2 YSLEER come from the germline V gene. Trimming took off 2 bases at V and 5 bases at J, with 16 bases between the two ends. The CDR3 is CASSQRSDGFHEQYF. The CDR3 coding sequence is TGCGCCAGCAGCCAACGATCGGACGGGTTCCACGAGCAGTACTTC.

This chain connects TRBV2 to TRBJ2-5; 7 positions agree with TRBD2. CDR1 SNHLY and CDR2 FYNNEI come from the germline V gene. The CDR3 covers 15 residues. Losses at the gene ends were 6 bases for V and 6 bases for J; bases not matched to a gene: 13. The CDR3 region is CASSPTSFGPKTQYF. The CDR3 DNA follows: TGTGCCAGCAGCCCGACTAGCTTCGGTCCCAAGACCCAGTACTTC.